This T cell receptor (beta chain) was observed in a study of early T cells in non-severe SARS-CoV-2 infection. Regarding the study as a whole: Matches to VDJdb favored anti-spike CD8 responses and missed private and CD4 specificities.

Unique molecular identifiers tagged individual cDNA molecules. MiXCR, applied by TCRdb to the 5' RACE reads, yields one record per CDR3 protein. The repertoire holds tens of thousands of distinct CDR3 sequences, with 10% to 15% as singletons. Points on this clonotype: Its target is unknown.

V lost 4 bases and J lost 9; bases outside the gene matches: 9. Germline CDR1 and CDR2: SGHVS and FNYEAQ. There are 15 residues in the CDR3. The chain employs TRBV7-6 and TRBJ2-2, with TRBD2 identical over 9 bases. Material: whole blood. The origin of this receptor is an adult who was a healthcare worker with PCR-confirmed SARS-CoV-2 infection or an uninfected control (not recorded which). CDR3 sequence (DNA): TGTGCCAGCAGCTGGTCAGCCGGGACTAGCTGGGAGCTGTTTTTT. Its protein product is CASSWSAGTSWELFF.